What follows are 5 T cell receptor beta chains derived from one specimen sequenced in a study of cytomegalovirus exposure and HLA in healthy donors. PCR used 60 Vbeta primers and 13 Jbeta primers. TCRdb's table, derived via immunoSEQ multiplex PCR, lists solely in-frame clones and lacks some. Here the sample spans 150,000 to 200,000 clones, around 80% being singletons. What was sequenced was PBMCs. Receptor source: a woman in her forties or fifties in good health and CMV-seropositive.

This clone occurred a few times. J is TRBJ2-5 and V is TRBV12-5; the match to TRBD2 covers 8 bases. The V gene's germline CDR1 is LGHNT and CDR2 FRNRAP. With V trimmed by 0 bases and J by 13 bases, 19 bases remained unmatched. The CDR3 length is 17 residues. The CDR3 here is CASGLVVPQAGVPRLYF. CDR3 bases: TGTGCTAGTGGTTTGGTTGTTCCCCAAGCGGGGGTTCCCCGCCTGTACTTC.

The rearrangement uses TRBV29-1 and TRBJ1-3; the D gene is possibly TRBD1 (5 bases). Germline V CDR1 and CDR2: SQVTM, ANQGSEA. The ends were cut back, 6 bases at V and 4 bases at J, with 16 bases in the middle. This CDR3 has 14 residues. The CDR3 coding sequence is TGCAGCGTAACCCTTGGGGGAGGAGGAAACACCATATATTTT. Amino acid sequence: CSVTLGGGGNTIYF. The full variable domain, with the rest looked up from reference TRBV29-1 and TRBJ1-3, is SAVISQKPSRDICQRGTSLTIQCQVDSQVTMMFWYRQQPGQSLTLIATANQGSEATYESGFVIDKFPISRPNLTFSTLTVSNMSPEDSSIYLCSVTLGGGGNTIYFGEGSWLTVV.

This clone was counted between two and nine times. The chain's CDR3 is CASSGTGRQPQHF. Written as DNA, the CDR3 is TGTGCCAGCAGTGGGACAGGGCGACAGCCCCAGCATTTT. The rearrangement links TRBV6-1 to TRBJ1-5; 8 bases align to TRBD1. CDR3 length equals 13 residues. Germline V gene lookup returns CDR1 MNHNS and CDR2 SASEGT. V was clipped by 4 bases and J by 7 bases; unmatched bases: 3.

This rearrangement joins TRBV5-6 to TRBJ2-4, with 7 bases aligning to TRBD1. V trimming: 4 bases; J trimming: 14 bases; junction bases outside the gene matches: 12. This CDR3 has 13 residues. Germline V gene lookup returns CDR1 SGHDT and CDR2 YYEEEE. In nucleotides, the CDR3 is TGTGCCAGCAGCCCAGTCAGGGACAGCTTGAAGTACTTC. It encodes CASSPVRDSLKYF. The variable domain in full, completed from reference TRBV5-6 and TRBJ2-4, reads DAGVTQSPTHLIKTRGQQVTLRCSPKSGHDTVSWYQQALGQGPQFIFQYYEEEERQRGNFPDRFSGHQFPNYSSELNVNALLLGDSALYLCASSPVRDSLKYFGAGTRLSVL.

The CDR3 nucleotides read TGCAGCGCGAAGAGGACAGGGAGCTCCTACGAGCAGTACTTC. Translated: CSAKRTGSSYEQYF. The rearrangement joins TRBV29-1 to TRBJ2-7; TRBD1 matches 8 bases. J lost 0 bases, V lost 7 bases, and 8 bases had no gene match. Germline V gives CDR1 SQVTM, CDR2 ANQGSEA. This CDR3 spans 14 amino acids.